Included here is one T cell receptor beta chain sequence, with context. TCRdb's table, derived via immunoSEQ multiplex PCR, lists solely in-frame clones and lacks some. The sample has roughly 290,000 clones; roughly 86% are singletons. The record originates from a study of blood T cell repertoires in COVID-19. The sequence came from a woman aged 25 to 39 who had recovered from COVID-19. The sequenced sample consisted of peripheral blood.

CDR3 amino acids: CASSMFPGGHNQPQHF. In DNA form, the CDR3 reads TGTGCCAGTAGTATGTTTCCCGGGGGGCATAATCAGCCCCAGCATTTT. This chain uses TRBV19 with TRBJ1-5; D may be TRBD1 (6 bases). The V end was cut by 3 bases, the J end by 4 bases, with 16 bases between. The CDR3 spans 16 residues. Looked up from germline, CDR1 is LNHDA and CDR2 is SQIVND (reference sequence).